This TCR beta chain was recovered during a study of human T cells and chemical hapten exposure (dated by TCRdb to the early 2020s). Some background on the complete study: Libraries were pooled for sequencing, and variation in per-sample TCR yields was attributed mainly to small differences in library volumes within the pool. This study followed changes in the peripheral blood TCR repertoire in vivo during primary and secondary sensitization of alopecia patients to the hapten diphenylcyclopropenone (DPC). Both TCR alpha and TCR beta chains were sequenced from each blood RNA sample.

This clonotype was found many times. Which antigen it targets is not known. It has no much larger one-base neighbor in the sample; base qualities were not kept. Libraries were built with 5' RACE. The data were produced on an Illumina MiSeq. During library preparation, unique molecular identifiers were attached to individual cDNA molecules so that TCRs could be counted in a quantitative, reproducible way. Processing in the source paper ran as follows. The median number of TCRs per sample was 85,000 to 100,000, ranging from roughly 23,224 to 690,600. The Decombinator software suite was used to annotate the V, J and CDR3 of the TCR reads. For PS versus PT1 abundance plots, all samples were subsampled to the same number of TCRs (28,000). Expanded TCRs were defined as absent before sensitization and observed at least eight times at the 2-week time point. TCRdb redid the processing of the public reads, applying fastp at Q25 and MiXCR, and retained in-frame beta chains. Rows merge per CDR3 protein into single entries with the most common DNA and genes. These V and J calls rely on TCRdb rather than the paper's analysis. For this sample there are approximately 81,000 distinct CDR3 sequences; under 10% appear just once. The top ten clonotypes cover over 2% of the sample.

Total RNA was extracted from unfractionated whole blood collected in Tempus Blood RNA tubes. As TCR sequencing controls, five healthy volunteers were used, with blood taken at day 0, 2 weeks and 6 weeks. Overall study outcomes, separate from this receptor: After repeated subsampling, changes were observed in the strength of the expansion versus patch-test correlation and in the threshold at which the correlation became significant. DPC sensitization did not change how many TCRs were above 1 in 1000 frequency, and no evidence was found of alterations in global repertoire structure.

Trimming costs V 2 bases and J 4 bases, and their ends lie 13 bases apart. The germline V gene sets CDR1 to SGHTA and CDR2 to FQGNSA. Inclusive of the bounding cysteine and phenylalanine, the CDR3 is 15 residues long. Only the CDR3 region is kept as DNA, spanning 45 bases read in frame from base 1. The receptor's source is a male donor in good health. The chain is assembled from TRBV7-2 and TRBJ2-3, with no reliable assignment of the D segment. The nucleotide sequence is TGTGCCAGCAGCTTACTGCCCCTCATGGCAGATACGCAGTATTTT. It translates to CASSLLPLMADTQYF.